This TCR beta chain was obtained from a study of blood T cell repertoires in COVID-19. Study context: Researchers got acute and convalescent COVID-19 samples from the United States, Italy and Spain.

This clone was seen a few times. This CDR3 region has 13 residues. CDR1 and CDR2 from the germline V gene are MDHEN and SYDVKM. V dropped 5 bases and J dropped 7 bases, with 12 bases sitting between them. Original processing methods: Researchers report that nucleated cell counts were estimated from reference gene primer amplification. The method was immunoSEQ multiplex PCR; TCRdb's version includes in-frame clones alone and lacks a portion of them. Clone size and the V and J calls come from that table; the DNA yielded D and trimming. The table includes some 270,000 clones, about 82% detected once. The sample taken for sequencing was peripheral blood. The chain joins TRBV28 to TRBJ1-5; no firm D call. The TCR originated in a woman older than 75 with COVID-19, enrolled during active disease. Here the CDR3 reads CASSQQRRQPQHF. In DNA, the CDR3 is TGTGCCAGCAGTCAACAGAGAAGGCAGCCCCAGCATTTT. The full variable domain, completed using reference TRBV28 and TRBJ1-5, is DVKVTQSSRYLVKRTGEKVFLECVQDMDHENMFWYRQDPGLGLRLIYFSYDVKMKEKGDIPEGYSVSREKKERFSLILESASTNQTSMYLCASSQQRRQPQHFGDGTRLSIL.